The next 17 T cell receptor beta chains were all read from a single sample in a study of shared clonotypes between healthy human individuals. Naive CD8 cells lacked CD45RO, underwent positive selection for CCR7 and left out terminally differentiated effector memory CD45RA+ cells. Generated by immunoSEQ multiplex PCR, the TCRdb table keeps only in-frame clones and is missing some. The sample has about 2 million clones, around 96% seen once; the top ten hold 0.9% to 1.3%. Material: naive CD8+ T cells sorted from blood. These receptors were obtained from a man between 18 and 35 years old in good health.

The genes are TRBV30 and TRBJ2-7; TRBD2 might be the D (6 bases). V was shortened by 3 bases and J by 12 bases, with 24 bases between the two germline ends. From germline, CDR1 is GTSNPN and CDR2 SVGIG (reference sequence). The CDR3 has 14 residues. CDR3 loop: CAWSTTNPGLGTYF. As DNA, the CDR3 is TGTGCCTGGAGCACAACAAACCCGGGACTGGGAACGTACTTC.

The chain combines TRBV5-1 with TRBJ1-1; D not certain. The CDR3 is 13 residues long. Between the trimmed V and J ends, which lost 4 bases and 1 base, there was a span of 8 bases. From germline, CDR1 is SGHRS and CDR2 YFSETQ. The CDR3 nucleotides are TGCGCCAGCAGCATCTATTGGAACACTGAAGCTTTCTTT. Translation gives CASSIYWNTEAFF.

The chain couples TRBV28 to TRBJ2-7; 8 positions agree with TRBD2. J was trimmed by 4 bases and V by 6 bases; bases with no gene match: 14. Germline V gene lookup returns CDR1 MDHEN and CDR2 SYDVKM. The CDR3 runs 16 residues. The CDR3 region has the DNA TGTGCCAGCAGCCCCTTAGGGGCGGGGGGCAAGTACGAGCAGTACTTC. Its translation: CASSPLGAGGKYEQYF.

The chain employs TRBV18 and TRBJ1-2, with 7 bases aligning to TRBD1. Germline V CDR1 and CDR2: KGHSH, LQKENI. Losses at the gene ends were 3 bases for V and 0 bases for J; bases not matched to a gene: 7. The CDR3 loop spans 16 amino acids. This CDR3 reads CASSPTDRTSNYGYTF. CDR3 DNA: TGTGCCAGCTCACCGACGGACAGGACTTCTAACTATGGCTACACCTTC. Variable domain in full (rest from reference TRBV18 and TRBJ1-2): NAGVMQNPRHLVRRRGQEARLRCSPMKGHSHVYWYRQLPEEGLKFMVYLQKENIIDESGMPKERFSAEFPKEGPSILRIQQVVRGDSAAYFCASSPTDRTSNYGYTFGSGTRLTVV.

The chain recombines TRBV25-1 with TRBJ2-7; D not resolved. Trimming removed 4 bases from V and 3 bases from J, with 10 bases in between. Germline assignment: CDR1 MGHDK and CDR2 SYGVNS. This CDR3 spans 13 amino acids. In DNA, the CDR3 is TGTGCCAGCAGTGGCCAACAGCGCTACGAGCAGTACTTC. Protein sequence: CASSGQQRYEQYF.

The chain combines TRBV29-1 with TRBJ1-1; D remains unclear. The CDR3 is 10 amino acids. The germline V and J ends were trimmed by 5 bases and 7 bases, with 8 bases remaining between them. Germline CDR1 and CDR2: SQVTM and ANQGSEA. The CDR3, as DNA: TGCAGCGTTAGTACGCATGAAGCTTTCTTT. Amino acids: CSVSTHEAFF.

In DNA form, the CDR3 reads TGTGCCAGCAGCCCATGGACAGGGTTTGCCATGATACTGGATACGCAGTATTTT. Protein sequence: CASSPWTGFAMILDTQYF. This rearrangement joins TRBV5-6 to TRBJ2-3; TRBD1 aligns across 8 bases. Trimming removed 4 bases from V and 6 bases from J; junction bases left unmatched: 19. CDR3 length: 18 residues. Germline V lookup: CDR1 SGHDT, CDR2 YYEEEE.

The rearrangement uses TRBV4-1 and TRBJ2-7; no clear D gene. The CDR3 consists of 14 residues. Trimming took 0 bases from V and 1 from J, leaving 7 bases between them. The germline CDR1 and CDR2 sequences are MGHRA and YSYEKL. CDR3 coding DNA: TGCGCCAGCAGCCAAGAGGATGAATCCTACGAGCAGTACTTC. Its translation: CASSQEDESYEQYF.

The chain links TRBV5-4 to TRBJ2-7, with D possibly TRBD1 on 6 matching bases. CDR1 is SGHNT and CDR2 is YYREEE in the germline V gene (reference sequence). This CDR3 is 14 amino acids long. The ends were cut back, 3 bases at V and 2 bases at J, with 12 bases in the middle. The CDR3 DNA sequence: TGTGCCAGCAGCTCTGCCGGGACAACCTACGAGCAGTACTTC. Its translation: CASSSAGTTYEQYF.

The CDR3, as DNA: TGTGCCAGCAGCGTAGATCTAGAAAGCACAGATACGCAGTATTTT. It translates to CASSVDLESTDTQYF. This chain connects TRBV9 to TRBJ2-3, with D hard to call. Trimming removed 0 bases from V and 0 bases from J, with 8 bases in between. This CDR3 comprises 15 residues. The germline V gene has CDR1 SGDLS and CDR2 YYNGEE.

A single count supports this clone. The CDR3, as DNA: TGTGCCAGCAGTTACTTCGATCGAGAGGGCCAGTTCTTC. It codes for CASSYFDREGQFF. The chain combines TRBV6-5 with TRBJ2-1; the D gene is possibly TRBD2 (5 bases). Germline V gene lookup returns CDR1 MNHEY and CDR2 SVGAGI. V lost 1 base and J 13 bases, leaving 14 bases between the germline ends. The CDR3 spans 13 residues.

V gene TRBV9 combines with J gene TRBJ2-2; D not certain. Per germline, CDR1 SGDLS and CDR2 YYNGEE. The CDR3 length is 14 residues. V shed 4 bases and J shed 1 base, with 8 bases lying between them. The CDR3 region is CASSTDENTGELFF. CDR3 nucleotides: TGTGCCAGCAGCACGGACGAGAACACCGGGGAGCTGTTTTTT.

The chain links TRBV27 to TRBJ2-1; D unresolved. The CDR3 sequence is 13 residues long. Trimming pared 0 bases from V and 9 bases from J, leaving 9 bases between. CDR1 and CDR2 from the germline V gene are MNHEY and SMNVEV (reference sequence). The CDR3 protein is CASSLSNQFEQFF. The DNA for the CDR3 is TGTGCCAGCAGTTTATCGAACCAATTTGAGCAGTTCTTC.

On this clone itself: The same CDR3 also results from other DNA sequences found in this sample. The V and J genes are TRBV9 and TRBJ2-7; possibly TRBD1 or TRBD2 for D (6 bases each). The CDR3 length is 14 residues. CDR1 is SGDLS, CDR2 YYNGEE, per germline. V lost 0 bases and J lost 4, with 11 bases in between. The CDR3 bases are TGTGCCAGCAGCGTAGGTCAGGGGACTTACGAGCAGTACTTC. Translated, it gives CASSVGQGTYEQYF.

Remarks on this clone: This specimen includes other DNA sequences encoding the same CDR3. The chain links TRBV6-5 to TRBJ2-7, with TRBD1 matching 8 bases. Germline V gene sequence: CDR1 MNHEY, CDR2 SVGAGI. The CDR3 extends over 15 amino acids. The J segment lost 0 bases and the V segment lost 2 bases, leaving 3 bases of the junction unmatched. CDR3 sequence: CASSYGTGSSYEQYF. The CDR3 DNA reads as TGTGCCAGCAGTTACGGGACAGGCAGCTCCTACGAGCAGTACTTC.

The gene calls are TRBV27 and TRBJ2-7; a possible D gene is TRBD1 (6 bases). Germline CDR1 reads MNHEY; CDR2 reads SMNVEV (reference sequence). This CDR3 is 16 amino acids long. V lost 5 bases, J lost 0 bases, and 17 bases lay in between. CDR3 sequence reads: CASSVTGAIHSYEQYF. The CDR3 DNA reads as TGTGCCAGCAGTGTGACAGGAGCGATCCACTCCTACGAGCAGTACTTC.

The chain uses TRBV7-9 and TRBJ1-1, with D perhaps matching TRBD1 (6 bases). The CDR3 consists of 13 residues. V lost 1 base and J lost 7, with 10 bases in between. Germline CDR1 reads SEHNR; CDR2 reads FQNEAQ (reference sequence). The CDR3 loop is CASSLVNRVEAFF. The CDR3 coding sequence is TGTGCCAGCAGCTTAGTTAACAGGGTTGAAGCTTTCTTT. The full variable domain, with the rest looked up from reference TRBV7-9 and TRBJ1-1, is DTGVSQNPRHKITKRGQNVTFRCDPISEHNRLYWYRQTLGQGPEFLTYFQNEAQLEKSRLLSDRFSAERPKGSFSTLEIQRTEQGDSAMYLCASSLVNRVEAFFGQGTRLTVV.